The sequence of this TCR beta chain was determined in a study of cytomegalovirus exposure and HLA in healthy donors. Germline values: CDR1 LNHDA, CDR2 SQIVND (reference sequence). This CDR3 has 16 residues. The germline V and J ends were trimmed by 3 bases and 3 bases, with 16 bases remaining between them. PCR used 60 Vbeta primers and 13 Jbeta primers. Repertoires were generated with immunoSEQ multiplex PCR, while TCRdb's copy carries only in-frame clones and drops some. Here the sample table reports over 90,000 clones. The sequenced material came from PBMCs. This chain connects TRBV19 to TRBJ2-3; a weak D match, TRBD1 (6 bases). This TCR was sampled from a man in his forties or fifties in good health and CMV-seronegative. CDR3 bases: TGTGCCAGTAGTATCTCGACAGGTCTAATGACAGATACGCAGTATTTT. Encoded protein: CASSISTGLMTDTQYF.